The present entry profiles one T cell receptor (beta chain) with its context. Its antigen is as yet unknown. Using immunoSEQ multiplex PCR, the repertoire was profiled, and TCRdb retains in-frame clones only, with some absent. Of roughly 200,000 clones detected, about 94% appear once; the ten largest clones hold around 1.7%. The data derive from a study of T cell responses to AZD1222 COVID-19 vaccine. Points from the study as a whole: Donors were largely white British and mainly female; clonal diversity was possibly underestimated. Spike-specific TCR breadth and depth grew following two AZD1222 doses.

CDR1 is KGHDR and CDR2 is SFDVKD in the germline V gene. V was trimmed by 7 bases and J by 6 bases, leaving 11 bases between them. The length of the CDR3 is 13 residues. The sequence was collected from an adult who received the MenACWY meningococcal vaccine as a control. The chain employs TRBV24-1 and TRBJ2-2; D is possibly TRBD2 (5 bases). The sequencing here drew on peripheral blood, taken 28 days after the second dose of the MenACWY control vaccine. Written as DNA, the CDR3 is TGTGCCACCAGACGAAACGGGGCCGGGGAGCTGTTTTTT. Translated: CATRRNGAGELFF.